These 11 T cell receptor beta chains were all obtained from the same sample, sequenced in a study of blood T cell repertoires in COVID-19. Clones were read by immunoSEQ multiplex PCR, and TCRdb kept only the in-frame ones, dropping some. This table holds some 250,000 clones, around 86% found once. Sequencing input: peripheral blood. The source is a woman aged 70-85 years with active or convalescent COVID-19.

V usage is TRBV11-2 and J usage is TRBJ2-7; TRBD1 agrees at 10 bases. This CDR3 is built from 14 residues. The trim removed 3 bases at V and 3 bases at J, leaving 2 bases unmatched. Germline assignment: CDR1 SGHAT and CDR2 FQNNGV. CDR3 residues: CASSLTGGSYEQYF. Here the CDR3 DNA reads TGTGCCAGCAGCTTGACAGGGGGCAGCTACGAGCAGTACTTC.

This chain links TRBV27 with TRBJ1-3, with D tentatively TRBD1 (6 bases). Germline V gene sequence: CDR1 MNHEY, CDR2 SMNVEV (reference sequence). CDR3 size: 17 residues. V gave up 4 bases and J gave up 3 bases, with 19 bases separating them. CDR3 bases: TGTGCCAGCAGTTCTTCCCCCACAGGGTTTTATGGAAACACCATATATTTT. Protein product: CASSSSPTGFYGNTIYF.

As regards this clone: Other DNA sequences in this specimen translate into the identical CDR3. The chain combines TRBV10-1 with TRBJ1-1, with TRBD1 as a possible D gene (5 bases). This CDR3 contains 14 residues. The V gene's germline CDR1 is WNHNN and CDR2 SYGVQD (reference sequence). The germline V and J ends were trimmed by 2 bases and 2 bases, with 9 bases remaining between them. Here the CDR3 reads CASSETGENTEAFF. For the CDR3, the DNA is TGCGCCAGCAGTGAGACAGGAGAAAACACTGAAGCTTTCTTT.

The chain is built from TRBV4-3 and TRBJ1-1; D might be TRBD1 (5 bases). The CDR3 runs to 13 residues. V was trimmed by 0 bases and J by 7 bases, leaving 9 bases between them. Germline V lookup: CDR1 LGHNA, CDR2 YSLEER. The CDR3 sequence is CASSQDRVSEAFF. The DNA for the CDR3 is TGCGCCAGCAGCCAAGACAGGGTGAGTGAAGCTTTCTTT.

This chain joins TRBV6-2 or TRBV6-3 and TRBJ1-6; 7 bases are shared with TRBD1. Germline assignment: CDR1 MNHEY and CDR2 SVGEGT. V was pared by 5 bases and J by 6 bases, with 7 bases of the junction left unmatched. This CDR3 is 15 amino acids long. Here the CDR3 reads CASSRQGLGNSPLHF. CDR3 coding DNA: TGTGCCAGCAGTCGACAGGGCTTGGGTAATTCACCCCTCCACTTT.

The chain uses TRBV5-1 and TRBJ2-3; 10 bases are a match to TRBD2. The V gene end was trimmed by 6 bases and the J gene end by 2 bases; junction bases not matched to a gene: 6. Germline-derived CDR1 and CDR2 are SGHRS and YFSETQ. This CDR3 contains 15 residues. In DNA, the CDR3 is TGCGCCAGCAAGTCTAGCGGGGGTACCACAGATACGCAGTATTTT. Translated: CASKSSGGTTDTQYF.

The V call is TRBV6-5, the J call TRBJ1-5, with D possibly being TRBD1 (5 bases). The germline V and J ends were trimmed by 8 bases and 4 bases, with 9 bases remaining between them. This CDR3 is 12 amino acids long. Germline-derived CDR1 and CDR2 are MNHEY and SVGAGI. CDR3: CASCRANQPQHF. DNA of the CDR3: TGTGCCAGCTGCAGGGCTAATCAGCCCCAGCATTTT.

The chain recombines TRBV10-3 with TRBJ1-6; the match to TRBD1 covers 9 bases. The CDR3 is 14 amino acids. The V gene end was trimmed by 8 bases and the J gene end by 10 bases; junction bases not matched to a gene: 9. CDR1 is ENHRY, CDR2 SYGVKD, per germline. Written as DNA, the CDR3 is TGTGCCATCTCTCGGGGACAGGGAGAATCACCCCTCCACTTT. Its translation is CAISRGQGESPLHF.

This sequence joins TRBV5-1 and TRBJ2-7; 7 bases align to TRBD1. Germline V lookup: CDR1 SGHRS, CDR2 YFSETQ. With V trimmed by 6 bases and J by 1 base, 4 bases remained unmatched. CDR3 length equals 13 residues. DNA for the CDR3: TGCGCCAGCACCATGGGACAGTCCTACGAGCAGTACTTC. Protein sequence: CASTMGQSYEQYF.

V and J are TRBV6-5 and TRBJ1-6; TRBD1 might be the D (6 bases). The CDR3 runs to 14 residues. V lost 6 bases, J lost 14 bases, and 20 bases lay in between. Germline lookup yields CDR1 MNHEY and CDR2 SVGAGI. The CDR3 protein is CASRPEGGGRSLHF. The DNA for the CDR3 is TGTGCCAGCAGACCCGAGGGCGGGGGGCGATCCCTCCACTTT.

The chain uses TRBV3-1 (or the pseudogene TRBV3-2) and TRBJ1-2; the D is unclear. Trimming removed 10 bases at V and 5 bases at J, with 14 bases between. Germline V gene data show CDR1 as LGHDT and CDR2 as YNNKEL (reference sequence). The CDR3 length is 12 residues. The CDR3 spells CATQEKTYGYTF. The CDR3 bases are TGTGCCACCCAGGAAAAAACTTATGGCTACACCTTC.